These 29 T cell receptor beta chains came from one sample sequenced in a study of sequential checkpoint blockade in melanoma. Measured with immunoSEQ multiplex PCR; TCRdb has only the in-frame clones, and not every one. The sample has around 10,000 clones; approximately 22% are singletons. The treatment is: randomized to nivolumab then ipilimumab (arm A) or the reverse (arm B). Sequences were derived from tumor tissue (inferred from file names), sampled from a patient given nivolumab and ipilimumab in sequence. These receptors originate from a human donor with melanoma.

CDR3 DNA: TGTGCCAGCAGCGTAGGATGGCATACTAGCACAGATACGCAGTATTTT. The encoded protein is CASSVGWHTSTDTQYF. The chain couples TRBV9 to TRBJ2-3; D remains ambiguous. The CDR3 is made up of 16 amino acids. Germline-derived CDR1 and CDR2 are SGDLS and YYNGEE. The V end was cut by 0 bases, the J end by 0 bases, with 11 bases between.

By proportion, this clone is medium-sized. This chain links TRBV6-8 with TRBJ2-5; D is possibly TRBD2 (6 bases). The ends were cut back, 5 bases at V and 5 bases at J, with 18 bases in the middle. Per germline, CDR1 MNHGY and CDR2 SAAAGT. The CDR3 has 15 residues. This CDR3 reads CASSQSDYPYETQYF. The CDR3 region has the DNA TGTGCCAGCAGTCAATCGGACTACCCTTATGAGACCCAGTACTTC.

CDR3 amino acids: CASSIVPGDLYGYTF. In DNA form, the CDR3 reads TGTGCCAGTAGTATAGTTCCCGGGGACCTCTATGGCTACACCTTC. The gene calls are TRBV19 and TRBJ1-2; D might be TRBD1 (5 bases). The CDR3 has 15 residues. Germline CDR1 is LNHDA and CDR2 is SQIVND (reference sequence). The V gene lost 1 base and the J gene lost 4 bases, with 13 bases spanning the gap. Together with reference TRBV19 and TRBJ1-2, the CDR3 gives the full variable domain: DGGITQSPKYLFRKEGQNVTLSCEQNLNHDAMYWYRQDPGQGLRLIYYSQIVNDFQKGDIAEGYSVSREKKESFPLTVTSAQKNPTAFYLCASSIVPGDLYGYTFGSGTRLTVV.

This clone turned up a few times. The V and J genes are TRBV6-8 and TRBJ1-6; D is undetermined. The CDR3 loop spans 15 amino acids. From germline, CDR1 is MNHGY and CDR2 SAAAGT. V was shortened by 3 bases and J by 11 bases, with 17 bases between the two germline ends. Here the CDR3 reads CASSYTRKLIPPLHF. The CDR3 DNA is TGTGCCAGCAGTTATACGAGAAAACTTATTCCACCCCTCCACTTT.

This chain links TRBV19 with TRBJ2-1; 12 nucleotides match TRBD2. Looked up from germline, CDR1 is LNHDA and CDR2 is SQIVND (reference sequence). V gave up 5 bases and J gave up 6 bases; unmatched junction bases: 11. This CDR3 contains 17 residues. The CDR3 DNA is TGTGCCAGTAGTGTTAGACTAGCGGGGGTTCCCTTCAATGAGCAGTTCTTC. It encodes CASSVRLAGVPFNEQFF.

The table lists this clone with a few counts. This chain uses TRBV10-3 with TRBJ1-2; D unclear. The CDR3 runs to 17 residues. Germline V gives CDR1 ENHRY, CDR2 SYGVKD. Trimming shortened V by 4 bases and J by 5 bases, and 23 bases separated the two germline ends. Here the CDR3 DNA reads TGTGCCATCAGTGCCCCCCGGTCGCCGACACCCTATTATGGCTACACCTTC. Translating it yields CAISAPRSPTPYYGYTF.

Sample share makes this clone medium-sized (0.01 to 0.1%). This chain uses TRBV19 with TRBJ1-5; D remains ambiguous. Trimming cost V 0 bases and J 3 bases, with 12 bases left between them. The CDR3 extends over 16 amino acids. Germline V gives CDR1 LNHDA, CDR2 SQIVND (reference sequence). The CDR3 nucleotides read TGTGCCAGTAGTATAGATCAGGCCAGGAACAATCAGCCCCAGCATTTT. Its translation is CASSIDQARNNQPQHF.

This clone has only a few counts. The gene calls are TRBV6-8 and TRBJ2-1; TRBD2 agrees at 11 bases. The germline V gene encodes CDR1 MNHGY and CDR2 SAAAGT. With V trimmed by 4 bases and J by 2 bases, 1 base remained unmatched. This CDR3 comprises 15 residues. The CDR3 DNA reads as TGTGCCAGCAGTTTAGCGGGGGGGCCCTACAATGAGCAGTTCTTC. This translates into CASSLAGGPYNEQFF.

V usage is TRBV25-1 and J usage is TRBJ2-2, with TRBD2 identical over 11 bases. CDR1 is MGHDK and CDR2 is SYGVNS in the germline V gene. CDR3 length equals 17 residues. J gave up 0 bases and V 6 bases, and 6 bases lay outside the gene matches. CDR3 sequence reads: CASSRLAGRANTGELFF. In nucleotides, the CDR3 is TGTGCCAGCAGCAGACTAGCGGGGCGTGCGAACACCGGGGAGCTGTTTTTT. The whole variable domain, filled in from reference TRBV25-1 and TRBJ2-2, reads EADIYQTPRYLVIGTGKKITLECSQTMGHDKMYWYQQDPGMELHLIHYSYGVNSTEKGDLSSESTVSRIRTEHFPLTLESARPSHTSQYLCASSRLAGRANTGELFFGEGSRLTVL.

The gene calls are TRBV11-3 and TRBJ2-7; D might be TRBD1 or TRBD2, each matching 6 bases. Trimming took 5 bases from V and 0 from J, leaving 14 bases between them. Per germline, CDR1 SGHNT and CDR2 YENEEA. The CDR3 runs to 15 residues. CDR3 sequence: CASSPGAGSSYEQYV. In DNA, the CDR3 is TGTGCCAGCAGCCCGGGGGCTGGGAGCTCCTACGAGCAGTACGTC.

The CDR3 nucleotides are TGTGCCAGCAGCGTGGGACAATTCCTCGGCTACACCTTC. This translates into CASSVGQFLGYTF. V usage is TRBV6-8 and J usage is TRBJ1-2, with D possibly matching TRBD1 (6 bases). CDR3 size: 13 residues. Germline values: CDR1 MNHGY, CDR2 SAAAGT. V lost 6 bases and J lost 8, with 16 bases in between.

The CDR3 sequence: CASSYSTGSEKLFF. CDR3 DNA: TGTGCCAGCAGTTACTCGACAGGGTCGGAAAAACTGTTTTTT. This chain links TRBV6-8 with TRBJ1-4; TRBD1 agrees at 7 bases. V shed 0 bases, J shed 8 bases, and the junction held 3 bases outside the gene matches. Germline loops: CDR1 MNHGY, CDR2 SAAAGT. This CDR3 region has 14 residues.

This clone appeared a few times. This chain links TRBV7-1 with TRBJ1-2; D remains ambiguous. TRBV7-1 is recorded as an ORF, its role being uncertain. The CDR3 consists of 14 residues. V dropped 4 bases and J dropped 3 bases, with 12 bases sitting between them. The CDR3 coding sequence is TGTGCCAGCAGCTTATGTTGTACGGACTATGGCTACACCTTC. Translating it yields CASSLCCTDYGYTF.

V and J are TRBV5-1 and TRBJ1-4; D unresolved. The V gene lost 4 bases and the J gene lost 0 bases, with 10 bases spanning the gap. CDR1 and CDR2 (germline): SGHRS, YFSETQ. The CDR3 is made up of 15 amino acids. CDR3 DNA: TGCGCCAGCAGCCCCGTAACGGCAACTAATGAAAAACTGTTTTTT. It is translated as CASSPVTATNEKLFF.

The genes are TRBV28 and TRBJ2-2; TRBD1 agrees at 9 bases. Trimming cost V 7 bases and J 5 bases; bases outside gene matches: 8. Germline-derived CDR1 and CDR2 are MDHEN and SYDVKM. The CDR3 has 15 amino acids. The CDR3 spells CASTTPGQGTGELFF. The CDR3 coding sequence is TGTGCCAGCACCACCCCGGGACAGGGAACCGGGGAGCTGTTTTTT. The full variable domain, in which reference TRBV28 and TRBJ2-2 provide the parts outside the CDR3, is DVKVTQSSRYLVKRTGEKVFLECVQDMDHENMFWYRQDPGLGLRLIYFSYDVKMKEKGDIPEGYSVSREKKERFSLILESASTNQTSMYLCASTTPGQGTGELFFGEGSRLTVL.

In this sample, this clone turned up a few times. The CDR3 loop is CASSPMATNEKLFF. The CDR3 coding sequence is TGTGCCAGTAGTCCTATGGCAACTAATGAAAAACTGTTTTTT. The chain carries TRBV19 and TRBJ1-4; no firm D call. V was pared by 5 bases and J by 0 bases, with 7 bases between. This CDR3 contains 14 residues. Germline V CDR1 and CDR2: LNHDA, SQIVND (reference sequence).

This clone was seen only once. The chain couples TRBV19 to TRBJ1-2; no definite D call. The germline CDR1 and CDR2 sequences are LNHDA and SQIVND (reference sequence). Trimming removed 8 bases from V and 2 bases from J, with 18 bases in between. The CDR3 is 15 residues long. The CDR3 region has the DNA TGTGCCAGTGCGGGATATCGGCGGATCAACTATGGCTACACCTTC. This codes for CASAGYRRINYGYTF.

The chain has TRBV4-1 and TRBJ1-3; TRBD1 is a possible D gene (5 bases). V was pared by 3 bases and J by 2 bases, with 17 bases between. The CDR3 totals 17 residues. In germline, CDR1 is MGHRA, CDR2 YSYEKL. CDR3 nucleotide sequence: TGCGCCAGCAGCCACGCCCCGGGACCGAAAGCTGGAAACACCATATATTTT. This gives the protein CASSHAPGPKAGNTIYF.

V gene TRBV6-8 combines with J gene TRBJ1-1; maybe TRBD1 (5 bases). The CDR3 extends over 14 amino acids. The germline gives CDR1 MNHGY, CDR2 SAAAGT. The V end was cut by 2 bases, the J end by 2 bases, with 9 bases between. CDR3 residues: CASSYGQGNTEAFF. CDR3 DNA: TGTGCCAGCAGTTACGGCCAGGGAAACACTGAAGCTTTCTTT.

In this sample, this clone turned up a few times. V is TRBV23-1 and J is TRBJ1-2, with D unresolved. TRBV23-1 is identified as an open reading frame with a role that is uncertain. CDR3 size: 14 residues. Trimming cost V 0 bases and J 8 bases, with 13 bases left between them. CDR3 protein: CASSQSWAPEGYTF. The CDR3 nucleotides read TGCGCCAGCAGTCAATCCTGGGCCCCGGAGGGCTACACCTTC.

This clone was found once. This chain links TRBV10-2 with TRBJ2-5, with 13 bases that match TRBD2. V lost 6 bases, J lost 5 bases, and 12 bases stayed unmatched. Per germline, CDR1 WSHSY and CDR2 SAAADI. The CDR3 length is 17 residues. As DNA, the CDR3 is TGCGCCAGCAGGGGCCCCACTAGCGGGGGGGCCGGGGAGACCCAGTACTTC. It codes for CASRGPTSGGAGETQYF.

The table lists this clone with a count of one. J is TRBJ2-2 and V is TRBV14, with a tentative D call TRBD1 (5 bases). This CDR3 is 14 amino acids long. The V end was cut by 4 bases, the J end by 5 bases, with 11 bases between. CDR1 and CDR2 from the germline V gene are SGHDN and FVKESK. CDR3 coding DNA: TGTGCCAGCAGCCGGGCAGGGTCGACCGGGGAGCTGTTTTTT. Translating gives CASSRAGSTGELFF.

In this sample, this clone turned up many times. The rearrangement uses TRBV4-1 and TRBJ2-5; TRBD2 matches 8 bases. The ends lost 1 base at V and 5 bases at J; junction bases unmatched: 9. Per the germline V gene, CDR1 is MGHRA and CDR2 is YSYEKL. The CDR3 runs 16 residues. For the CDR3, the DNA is TGCGCCAGCAGCCAAGGTGTTAGCGGGGAGGGGGAGACCCAGTACTTC. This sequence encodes CASSQGVSGEGETQYF.

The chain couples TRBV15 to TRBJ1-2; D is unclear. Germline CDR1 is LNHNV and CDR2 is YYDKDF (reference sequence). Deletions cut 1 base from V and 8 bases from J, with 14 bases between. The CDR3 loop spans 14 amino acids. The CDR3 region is CATSRGLTLMGYTF. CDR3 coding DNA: TGTGCCACCAGCAGAGGACTTACCCTTATGGGCTACACCTTC.

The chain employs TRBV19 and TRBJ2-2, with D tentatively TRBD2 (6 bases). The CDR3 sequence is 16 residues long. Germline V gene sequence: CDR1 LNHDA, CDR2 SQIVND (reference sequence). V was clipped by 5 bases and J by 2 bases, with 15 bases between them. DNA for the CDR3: TGTGCCAGTAGTGCCCGCGGGACCGGTAACACCGGGGAGCTGTTTTTT. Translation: CASSARGTGNTGELFF.

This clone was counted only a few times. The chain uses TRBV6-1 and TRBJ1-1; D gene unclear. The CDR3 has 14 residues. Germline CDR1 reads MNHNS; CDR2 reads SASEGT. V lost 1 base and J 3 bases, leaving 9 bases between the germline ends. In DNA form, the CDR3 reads TGTGCCAGCAGTGAAGAGGTGGGTGACACTGAAGCTTTCTTT. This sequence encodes CASSEEVGDTEAFF.

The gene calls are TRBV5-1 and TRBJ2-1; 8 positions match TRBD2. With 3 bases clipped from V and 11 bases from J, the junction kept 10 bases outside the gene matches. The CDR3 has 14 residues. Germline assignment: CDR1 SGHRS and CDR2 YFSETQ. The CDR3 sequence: CASSSRGGLRQQFF. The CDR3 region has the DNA TGCGCCAGCAGCTCCCGCGGGGGGCTCCGTCAGCAGTTCTTC.

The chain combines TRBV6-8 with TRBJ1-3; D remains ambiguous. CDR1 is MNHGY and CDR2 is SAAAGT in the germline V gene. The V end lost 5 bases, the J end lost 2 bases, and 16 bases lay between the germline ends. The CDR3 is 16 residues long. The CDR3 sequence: CASSPLRVTTGNTIYF. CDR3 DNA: TGTGCCAGCAGTCCCTTGAGAGTTACCACTGGAAACACCATATATTTT.

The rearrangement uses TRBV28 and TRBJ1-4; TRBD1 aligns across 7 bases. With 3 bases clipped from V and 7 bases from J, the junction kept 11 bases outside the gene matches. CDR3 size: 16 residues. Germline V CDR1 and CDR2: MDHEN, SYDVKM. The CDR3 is CASSFSQDRDLEKLFF. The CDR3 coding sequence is TGTGCCAGCAGTTTCAGCCAAGACAGGGATCTTGAAAAACTGTTTTTT.